Listed below are T cell receptor beta chains from one sample, sequenced in a study of patients and donors after allogeneic stem cell transplantation. Each CDR3 protein is one row after TCRdb ran MiXCR on the RT-PCR reads. The sample lists fewer than 500,000 distinct CDR3 sequences; about a sixth were seen once. Specimen: blood, either unsorted or a sorted T cell fraction (not recorded which). Receptors were obtained from a human donor who was either an allogeneic HSCT recipient or a stem cell or donor lymphocyte infusion donor (not recorded which). It is not recorded whose cells these are; they may come from a transplant donor. CDR3s include the opening cysteine and the closing phenylalanine or tryptophan.

v_gene	j_gene	CDR3aa
TRBV12-3/TRBV12-4	TRBJ2-2	CASRDSNTGELFF
TRBV4-1	TRBJ2-1	CASSQESLRTSSYNEQFF
TRBV5-1	TRBJ2-5	CASSLDLAQETQYF
TRBV12-3/TRBV12-4	TRBJ2-1	CASSPPGGPYNEQFF
TRBV29-1	TRBJ1-2	CSVETRQGYGYTF
TRBV7-9	TRBJ2-1	CASSSLNLDTHGQFF
TRBV24-1	TRBJ1-5	CATSDRTDQPQHF
TRBV2	TRBJ2-4	CASRAGTGTGIQYF
TRBV4-3	TRBJ2-7	CASSQEDRVYEQYF
TRBV29-1	TRBJ2-2	CSIRDRGSTGELFF
TRBV13	TRBJ2-3	CASRLAGRGTDTQYF
TRBV19	TRBJ2-1	CASKAGQGEQFF
TRBV12-3/TRBV12-4	TRBJ2-2	CASRTGLRPGELFF
TRBV5-1	TRBJ2-7	CASSTDQGSYEQYF
TRBV20-1	TRBJ1-4	CSASEGGRRAEKLFF
TRBV5-6	TRBJ2-4	CASSLLTSAKNIQYF
TRBV5-5	TRBJ1-1	CASSLLQTFRNTEAFF
TRBV27	TRBJ2-7	CASSPIDNYEQYF
TRBV5-4	TRBJ2-3	CASSPDRDTQYF
TRBV20-1	TRBJ1-2	CSAPSEGAYGYTF
TRBV5-6	TRBJ2-7	CASSLYPGLVNYEQYF
TRBV11-2	TRBJ1-2	CASSFAGTGDGYTF
TRBV20-1	TRBJ2-1	CSAREVIRDRGREQFF
TRBV20-1	TRBJ2-6	CSAREYGTGGIGANVLTF
TRBV28	TRBJ2-7	CASSLAPSSYEQYF
TRBV30	TRBJ1-6	CAWSVGQGNSPLHF
TRBV29-1	TRBJ1-2	CSVEEGLGGGTGGYGYTF
TRBV7-2	TRBJ2-4	CASSLGPRDQYF
TRBV18	TRBJ1-6	CASSPRSPDLSYNSPLHF
TRBV9	TRBJ2-3	CASSVELAPGTDTQYF
TRBV7-6	TRBJ2-1	CASSSNPGPYNEQFF
TRBV15	TRBJ2-3	CATSRGPDTGADTQYF
TRBV25-1	TRBJ2-7	CASSEFLGTGAYEQYF
TRBV25-1	TRBJ2-5	CASSEYGTAQETQYF
TRBV10-3	TRBJ2-2	CAIRGDLINTGELFF
TRBV12-3/TRBV12-4	TRBJ2-7	CASSLVGQGPYEQYF
TRBV5-1	TRBJ2-6	CASSGTGANVLTF
TRBV11-3	TRBJ2-1	CASSSQRGGSDEQFF
TRBV4-1	TRBJ2-5	CASSLRTGGYSETQYF
TRBV24-1	TRBJ2-7	CATSQRGEQYF
TRBV7-9	TRBJ2-5	CASSSPSQETQYF
TRBV4-1	TRBJ2-7	CASSQGRGRDPYEQYF
TRBV29-1	TRBJ2-4	CSVEVGDRLAKNIQYF
TRBV7-2	TRBJ2-1	CASSLGLVRYEQFF
TRBV25-1	TRBJ2-5	CASSDAGQETQYF
TRBV5-6	TRBJ1-1	CASSPIRGNTEAFF
TRBV2	TRBJ1-1	CASTTTGRGTEAFF
TRBV20-1	TRBJ2-7	CSARRGAGSYEQYF
TRBV25-1	TRBJ2-7	CASSARGGGVYEQYF
TRBV7-8	TRBJ2-5	CASSLRGPAVETQYF
TRBV2	TRBJ2-5	CASRRDGTPRETQYF
TRBV5-1	TRBJ2-2	CASSLATGGSSGELFF
TRBV6-2/TRBV6-3	TRBJ2-2	CASSTGAPTGELFF
TRBV4-2	TRBJ1-2	CASSPGQYGYTF
TRBV4-1	TRBJ2-3	CASSPAPGFFDTDTQYF
TRBV4-1	TRBJ2-5	CASSQEARGETQYF
TRBV20-1	TRBJ1-5	CSAREPGIRGQPQHF
TRBV20-1	TRBJ2-5	CSARDPLAGRETQYF
TRBV29-1	TRBJ1-1	CSVATGGGEAFF